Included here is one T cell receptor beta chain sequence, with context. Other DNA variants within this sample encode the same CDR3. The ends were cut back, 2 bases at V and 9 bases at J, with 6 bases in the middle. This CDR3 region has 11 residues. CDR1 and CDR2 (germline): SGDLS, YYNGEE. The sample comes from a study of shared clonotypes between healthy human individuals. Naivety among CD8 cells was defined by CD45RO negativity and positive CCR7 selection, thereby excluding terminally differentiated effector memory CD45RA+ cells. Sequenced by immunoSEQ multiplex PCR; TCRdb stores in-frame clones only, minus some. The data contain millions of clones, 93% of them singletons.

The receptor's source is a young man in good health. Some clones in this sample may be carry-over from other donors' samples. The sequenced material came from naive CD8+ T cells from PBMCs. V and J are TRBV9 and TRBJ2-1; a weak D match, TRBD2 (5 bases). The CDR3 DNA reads TGTGCCAGCAGCGTCGGACTTGAGCAGTTCTTC. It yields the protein CASSVGLEQFF.